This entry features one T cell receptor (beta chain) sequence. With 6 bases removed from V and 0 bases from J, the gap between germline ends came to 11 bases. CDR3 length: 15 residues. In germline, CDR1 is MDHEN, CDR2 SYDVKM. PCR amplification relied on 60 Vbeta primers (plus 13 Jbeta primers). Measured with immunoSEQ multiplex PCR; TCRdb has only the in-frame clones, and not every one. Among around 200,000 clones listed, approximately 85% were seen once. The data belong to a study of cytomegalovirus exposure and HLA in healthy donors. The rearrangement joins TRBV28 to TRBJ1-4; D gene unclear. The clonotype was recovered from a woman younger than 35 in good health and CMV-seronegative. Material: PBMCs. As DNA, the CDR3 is TGTGCCAGCAGCCCCGGGTCCGCAACTAATGAAAAACTGTTTTTT. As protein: CASSPGSATNEKLFF.